The present entry profiles one T cell receptor beta chain with its context. The record originates from a study of cytotoxic CD8 clonotypes in ibrutinib-treated CLL. Using immunoSEQ multiplex PCR, the repertoire was profiled, and TCRdb retains in-frame clones only, with some absent. The data hold hundreds of thousands of clones, with approximately 80% observed a single time. This CDR3 is built from 16 residues. Trimming cost V 4 bases and J 8 bases; bases outside gene matches: 14. Germline-derived CDR1 and CDR2 are SGDLS and YYNGEE. This TCR came from a human donor with chronic lymphocytic leukemia. The V and J genes are TRBV9 and TRBJ2-1, with TRBD2 identical over 8 bases. Source: PBMCs, taken before ibrutinib treatment. CDR3 sequence: CASSLRLARPQDEQFF. The CDR3 region has the DNA TGTGCCAGCAGCCTCCGACTAGCGAGACCTCAGGATGAGCAGTTCTTC.